This TCR beta chain comes out of a study of low-dose radiotherapy and immunotherapy resistance in tumors. cDNA synthesis used a TRAV/TRBV-specific primer set for both chains. The PCR that amplified TCRs ran for around 22 cycles, relying on a constant-region primer and a V-primer adapter. Each CDR3 protein gets one entry after TCRdb re-called the reads with MiXCR. In the table there are roughly 95,000 distinct CDR3 sequences, less than 25% of which are singletons. The CDR3 is 16 residues long. The germline V gene encodes CDR1 SGHTA and CDR2 FQGNSA. V lost 6 bases, J lost 1 base, and 7 bases stayed unmatched. Time point indicated: after trial treatment. Treatment described: LDRT plus nivolumab, ipilimumab, low-dose cyclophosphamide and aspirin (RACIN trial). This clonotype came up many times.

The sequencing used PBMCs, collected after low-dose radiotherapy plus immunotherapy. This chain links TRBV7-2 with TRBJ2-2; the match to TRBD1 covers 8 bases. The clonotype was recovered from a female donor with ovarian cancer. CDR3 bases: TGTGCCAGCAGTTCCAGAGGGACAGGGAACACCGGGGAGCTGTTTTTT. The encoded protein is CASSSRGTGNTGELFF.